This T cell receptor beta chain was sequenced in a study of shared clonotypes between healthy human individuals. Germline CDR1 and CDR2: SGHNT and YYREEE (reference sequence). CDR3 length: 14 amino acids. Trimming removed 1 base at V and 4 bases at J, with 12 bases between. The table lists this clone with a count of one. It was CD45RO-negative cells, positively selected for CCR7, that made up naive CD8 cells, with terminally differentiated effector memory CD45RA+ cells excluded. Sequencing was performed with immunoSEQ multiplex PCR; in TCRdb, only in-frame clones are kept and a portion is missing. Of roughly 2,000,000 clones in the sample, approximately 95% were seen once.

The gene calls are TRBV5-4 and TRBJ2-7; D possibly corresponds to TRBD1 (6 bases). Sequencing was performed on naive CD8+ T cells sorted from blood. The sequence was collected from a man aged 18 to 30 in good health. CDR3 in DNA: TGTGCCAGCAGCTTGCGGTCACAGGGTTACGAGCAGTACTTC. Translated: CASSLRSQGYEQYF.